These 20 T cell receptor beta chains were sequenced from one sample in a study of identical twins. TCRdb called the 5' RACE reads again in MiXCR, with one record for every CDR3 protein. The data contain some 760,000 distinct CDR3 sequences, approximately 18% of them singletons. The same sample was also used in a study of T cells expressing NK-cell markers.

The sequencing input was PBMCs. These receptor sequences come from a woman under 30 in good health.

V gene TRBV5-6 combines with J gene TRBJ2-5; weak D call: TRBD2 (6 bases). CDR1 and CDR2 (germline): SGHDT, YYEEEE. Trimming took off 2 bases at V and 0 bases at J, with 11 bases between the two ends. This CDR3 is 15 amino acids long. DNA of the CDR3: TGTGCCAGCAGCTTAACGGGGGAGAACCAAGAGACCCAGTACTTC. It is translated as CASSLTGENQETQYF.

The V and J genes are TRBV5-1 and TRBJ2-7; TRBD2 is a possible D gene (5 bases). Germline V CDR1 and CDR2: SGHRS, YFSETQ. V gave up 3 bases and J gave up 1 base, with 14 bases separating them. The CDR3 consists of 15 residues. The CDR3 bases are TGCGCCAGCAGCTCGCCGTCCAGACTATCCTACGAGCAGTACTTC. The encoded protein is CASSSPSRLSYEQYF.

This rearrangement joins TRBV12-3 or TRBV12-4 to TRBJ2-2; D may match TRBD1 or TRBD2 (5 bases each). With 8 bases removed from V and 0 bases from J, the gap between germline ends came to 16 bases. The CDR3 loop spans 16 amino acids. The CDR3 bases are TGTGCCAGCTACGGGTCGGGACGGTCGAACACCGGGGAGCTGTTTTTT. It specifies CASYGSGRSNTGELFF.

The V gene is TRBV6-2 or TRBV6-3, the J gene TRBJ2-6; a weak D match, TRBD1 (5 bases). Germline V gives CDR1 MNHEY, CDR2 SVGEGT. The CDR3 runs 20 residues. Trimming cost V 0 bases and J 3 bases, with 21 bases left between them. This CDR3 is CASSYSLGRESSLGANVLTF. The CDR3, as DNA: TGTGCCAGCAGTTACTCGCTCGGCAGGGAATCCTCGCTTGGGGCCAACGTCCTGACTTTC.

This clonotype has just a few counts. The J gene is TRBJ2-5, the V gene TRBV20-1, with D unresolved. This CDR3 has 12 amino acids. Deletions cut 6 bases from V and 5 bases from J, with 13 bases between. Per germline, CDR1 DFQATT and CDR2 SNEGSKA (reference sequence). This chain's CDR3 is CSANWIRETQYF. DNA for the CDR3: TGCAGTGCAAACTGGATCCGGGAGACCCAGTACTTC.

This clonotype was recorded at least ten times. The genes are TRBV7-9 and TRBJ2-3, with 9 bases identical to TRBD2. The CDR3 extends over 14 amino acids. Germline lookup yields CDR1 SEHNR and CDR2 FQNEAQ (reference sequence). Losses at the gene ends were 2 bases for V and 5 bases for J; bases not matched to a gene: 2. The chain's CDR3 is CASSLRREGDTQYF. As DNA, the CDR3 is TGTGCCAGCAGCTTAAGGCGGGAGGGAGATACGCAGTATTTT.

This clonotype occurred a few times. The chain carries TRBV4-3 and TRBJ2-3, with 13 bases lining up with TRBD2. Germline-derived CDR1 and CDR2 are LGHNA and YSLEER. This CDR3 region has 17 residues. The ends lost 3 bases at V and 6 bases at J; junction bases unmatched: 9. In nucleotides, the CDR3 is TGCGCCAGCAGCCAGGGAAGGACTAGCGGGAGTTGGGATACGCAGTATTTT. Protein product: CASSQGRTSGSWDTQYF.

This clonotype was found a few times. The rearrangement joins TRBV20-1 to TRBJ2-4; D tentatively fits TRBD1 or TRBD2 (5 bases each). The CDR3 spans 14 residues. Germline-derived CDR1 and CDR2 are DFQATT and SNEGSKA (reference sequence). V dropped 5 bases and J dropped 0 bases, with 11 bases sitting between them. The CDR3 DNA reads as TGCAGTGCTCGGGGCACCCTAGCCAAAAACATTCAGTACTTC. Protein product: CSARGTLAKNIQYF.

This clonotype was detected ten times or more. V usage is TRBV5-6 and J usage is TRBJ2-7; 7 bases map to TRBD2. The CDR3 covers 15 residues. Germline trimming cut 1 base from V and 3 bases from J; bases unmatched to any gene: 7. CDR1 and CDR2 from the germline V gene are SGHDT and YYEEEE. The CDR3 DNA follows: TGTGCCAGCAGCTTGTGGACTAGGGAGGTCTACGAGCAGTACTTC. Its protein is CASSLWTREVYEQYF.

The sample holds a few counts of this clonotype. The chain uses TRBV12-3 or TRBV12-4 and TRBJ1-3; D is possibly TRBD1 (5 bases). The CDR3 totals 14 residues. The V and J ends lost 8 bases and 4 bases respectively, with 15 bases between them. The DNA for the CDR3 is TGTGCCAGCGACCGAGCGTCAGGGGGAAACACCATATATTTT. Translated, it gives CASDRASGGNTIYF.

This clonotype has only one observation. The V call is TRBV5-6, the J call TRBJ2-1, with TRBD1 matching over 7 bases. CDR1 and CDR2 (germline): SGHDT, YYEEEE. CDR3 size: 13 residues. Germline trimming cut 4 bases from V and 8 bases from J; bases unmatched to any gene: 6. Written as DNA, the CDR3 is TGTGCCAGCAGCAACCGGGACAGCGATGAGCAGTTCTTC. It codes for CASSNRDSDEQFF.

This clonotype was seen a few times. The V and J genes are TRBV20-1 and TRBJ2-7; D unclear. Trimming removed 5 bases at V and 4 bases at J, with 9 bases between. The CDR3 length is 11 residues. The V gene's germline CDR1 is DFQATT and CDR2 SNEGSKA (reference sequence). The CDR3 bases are TGCAGTGCTGCCACTCAGTACGAGCAGTACTTC. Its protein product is CSAATQYEQYF.

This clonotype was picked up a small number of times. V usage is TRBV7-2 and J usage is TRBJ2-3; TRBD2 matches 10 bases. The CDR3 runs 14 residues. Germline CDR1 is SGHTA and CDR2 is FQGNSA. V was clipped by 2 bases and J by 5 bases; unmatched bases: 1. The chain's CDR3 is CASSLRLAGDTQYF. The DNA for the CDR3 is TGTGCCAGCAGCTTAAGACTAGCGGGAGATACGCAGTATTTT. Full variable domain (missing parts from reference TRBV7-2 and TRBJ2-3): GAGVSQSPSNKVTEKGKDVELRCDPISGHTALYWYRQSLGQGLEFLIYFQGNSAPDKSGLPSDRFSAERTGGSVSTLTIQRTQQEDSAVYLCASSLRLAGDTQYFGPGTRLTVL.

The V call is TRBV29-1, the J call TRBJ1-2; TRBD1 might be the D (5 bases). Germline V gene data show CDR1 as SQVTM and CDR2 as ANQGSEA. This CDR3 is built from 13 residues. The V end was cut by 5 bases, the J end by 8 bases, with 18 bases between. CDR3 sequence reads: CSVILSGLGGYTF. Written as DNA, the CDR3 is TGCAGCGTTATTCTCTCGGGGCTCGGGGGCTACACCTTC.

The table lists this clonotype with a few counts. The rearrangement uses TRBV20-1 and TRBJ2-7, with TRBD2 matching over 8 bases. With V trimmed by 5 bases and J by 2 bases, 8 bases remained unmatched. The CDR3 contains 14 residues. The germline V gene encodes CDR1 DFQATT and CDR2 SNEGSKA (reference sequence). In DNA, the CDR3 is TGCAGTGCTCCACTAGCGGCCCAAACCTACGAGCAGTACTTC. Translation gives CSAPLAAQTYEQYF.

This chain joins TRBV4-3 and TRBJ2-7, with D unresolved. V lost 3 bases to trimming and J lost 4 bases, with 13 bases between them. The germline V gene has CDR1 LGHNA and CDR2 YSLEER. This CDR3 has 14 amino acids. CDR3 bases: TGCGCCAGCAGCCAGGCCCTATCAGCGTACGAGCAGTACTTC. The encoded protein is CASSQALSAYEQYF.

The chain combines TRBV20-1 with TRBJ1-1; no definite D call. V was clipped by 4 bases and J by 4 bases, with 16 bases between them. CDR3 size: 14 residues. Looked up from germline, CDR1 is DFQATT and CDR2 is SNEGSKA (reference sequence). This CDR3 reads CSANLGGSSTEAFF. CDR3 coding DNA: TGCAGTGCTAACCTCGGAGGGTCTAGCACTGAAGCTTTCTTT.

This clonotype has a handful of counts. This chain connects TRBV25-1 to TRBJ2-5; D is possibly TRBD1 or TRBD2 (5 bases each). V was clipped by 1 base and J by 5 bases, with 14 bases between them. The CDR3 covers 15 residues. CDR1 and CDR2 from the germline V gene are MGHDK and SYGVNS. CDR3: CASSESQGRGETQYF. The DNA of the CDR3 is TGTGCCAGCAGTGAATCCCAGGGTCGCGGGGAGACCCAGTACTTC.

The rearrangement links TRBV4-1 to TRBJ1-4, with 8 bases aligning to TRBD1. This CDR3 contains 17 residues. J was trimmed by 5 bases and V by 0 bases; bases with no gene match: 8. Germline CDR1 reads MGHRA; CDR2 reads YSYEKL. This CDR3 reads CASSQERDRGLNEKLFF. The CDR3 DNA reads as TGCGCCAGCAGCCAAGAACGTGACAGGGGCCTCAATGAAAAACTGTTTTTT.

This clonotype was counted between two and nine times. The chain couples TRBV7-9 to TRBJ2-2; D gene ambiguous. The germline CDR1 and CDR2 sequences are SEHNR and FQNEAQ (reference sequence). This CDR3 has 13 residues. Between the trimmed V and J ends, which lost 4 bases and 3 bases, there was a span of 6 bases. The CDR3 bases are TGTGCCAGCAGCTGGCCATACACCGGGGAGCTGTTTTTT. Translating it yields CASSWPYTGELFF.